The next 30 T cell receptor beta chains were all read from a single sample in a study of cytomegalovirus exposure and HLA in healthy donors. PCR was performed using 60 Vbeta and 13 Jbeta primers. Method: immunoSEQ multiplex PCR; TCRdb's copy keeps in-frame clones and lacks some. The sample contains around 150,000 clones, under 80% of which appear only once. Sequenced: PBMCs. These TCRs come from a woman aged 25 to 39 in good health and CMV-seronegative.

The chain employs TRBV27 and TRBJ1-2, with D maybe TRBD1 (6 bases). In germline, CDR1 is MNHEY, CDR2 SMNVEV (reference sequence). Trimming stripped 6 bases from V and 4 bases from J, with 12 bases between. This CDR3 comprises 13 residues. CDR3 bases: TGTGCCAGCAGAAAAGACAGGCTCTATGGCTACACCTTC. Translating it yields CASRKDRLYGYTF.

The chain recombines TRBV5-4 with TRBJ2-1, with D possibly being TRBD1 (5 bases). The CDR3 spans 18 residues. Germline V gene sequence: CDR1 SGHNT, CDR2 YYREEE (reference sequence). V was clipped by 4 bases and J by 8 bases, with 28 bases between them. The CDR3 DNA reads TGTGCCAGCAGCCTTTCACCGTCCCCGGGCAGGGAAGTTCATGAGCAGTTCTTC. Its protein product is CASSLSPSPGREVHEQFF.

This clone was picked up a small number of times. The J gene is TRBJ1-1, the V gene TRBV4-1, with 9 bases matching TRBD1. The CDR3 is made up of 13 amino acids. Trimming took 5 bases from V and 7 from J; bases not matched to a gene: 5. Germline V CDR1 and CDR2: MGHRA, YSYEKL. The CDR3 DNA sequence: TGCGCCAGCAGCTTCGACAGGGGGTATGAAGCTTTCTTT. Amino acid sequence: CASSFDRGYEAFF.

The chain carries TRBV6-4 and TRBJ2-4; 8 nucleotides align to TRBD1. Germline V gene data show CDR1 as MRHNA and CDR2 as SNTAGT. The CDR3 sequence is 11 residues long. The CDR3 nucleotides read TGTGTAGGGGACAGGAGGTTGTCGTGGTACTTC. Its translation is CVGDRRLSWYF.

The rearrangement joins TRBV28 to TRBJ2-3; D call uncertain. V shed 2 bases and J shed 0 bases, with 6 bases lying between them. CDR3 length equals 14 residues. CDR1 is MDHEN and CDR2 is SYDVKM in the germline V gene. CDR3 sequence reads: CASSLSVSTDTQYF. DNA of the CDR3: TGTGCCAGCAGTTTAAGCGTCAGCACAGATACGCAGTATTTT.

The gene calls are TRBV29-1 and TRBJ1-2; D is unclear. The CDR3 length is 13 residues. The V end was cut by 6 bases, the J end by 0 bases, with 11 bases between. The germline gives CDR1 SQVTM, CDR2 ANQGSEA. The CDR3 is CSVATAANYGYTF. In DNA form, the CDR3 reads TGCAGCGTCGCGACTGCAGCTAACTATGGCTACACCTTC. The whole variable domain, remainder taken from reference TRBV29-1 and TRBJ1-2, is SAVISQKPSRDICQRGTSLTIQCQVDSQVTMMFWYRQQPGQSLTLIATANQGSEATYESGFVIDKFPISRPNLTFSTLTVSNMSPEDSSIYLCSVATAANYGYTFGSGTRLTVV.

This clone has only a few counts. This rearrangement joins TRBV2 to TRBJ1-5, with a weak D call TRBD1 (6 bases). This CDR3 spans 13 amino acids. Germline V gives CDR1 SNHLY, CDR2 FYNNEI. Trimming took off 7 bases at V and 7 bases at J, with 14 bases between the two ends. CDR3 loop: CASKGGAGQPQHF. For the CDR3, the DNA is TGTGCCAGCAAGGGGGGGGCCGGGCAGCCCCAGCATTTT.

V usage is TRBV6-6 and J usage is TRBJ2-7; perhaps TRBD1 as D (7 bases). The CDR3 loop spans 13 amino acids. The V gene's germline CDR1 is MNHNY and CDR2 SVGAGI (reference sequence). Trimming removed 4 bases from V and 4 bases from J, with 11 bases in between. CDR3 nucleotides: TGTGCCAGCAGTTCCCAGGGGGGATACGAGCAGTACTTC. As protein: CASSSQGGYEQYF.

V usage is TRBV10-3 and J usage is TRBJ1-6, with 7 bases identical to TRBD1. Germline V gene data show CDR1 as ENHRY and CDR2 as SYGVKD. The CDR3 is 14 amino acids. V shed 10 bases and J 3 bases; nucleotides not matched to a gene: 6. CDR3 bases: TGTGCCACTCAGGGGGGTTTCTATAATTCACCCCTCCACTTT. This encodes CATQGGFYNSPLHF.

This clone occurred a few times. The CDR3 sequence: CASSLGGGGGALETQYF. As DNA, the CDR3 is TGTGCCAGCAGCTTAGGAGGGGGCGGGGGGGCTCTGGAGACCCAGTACTTC. The chain couples TRBV7-6 to TRBJ2-5, with 9 bases matching TRBD2. The CDR3 is 17 residues long. Germline CDR1 is SGHVS and CDR2 is FNYEAQ. V lost 1 base and J lost 5; bases outside the gene matches: 11.

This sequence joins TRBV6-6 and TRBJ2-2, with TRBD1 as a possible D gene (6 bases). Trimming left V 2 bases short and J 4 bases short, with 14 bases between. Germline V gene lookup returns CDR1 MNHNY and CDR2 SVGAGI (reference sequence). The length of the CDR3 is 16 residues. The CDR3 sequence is CASSYTTLRGTGELFF. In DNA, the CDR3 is TGTGCCAGCAGTTACACAACCCTCAGGGGCACCGGGGAGCTGTTTTTT.

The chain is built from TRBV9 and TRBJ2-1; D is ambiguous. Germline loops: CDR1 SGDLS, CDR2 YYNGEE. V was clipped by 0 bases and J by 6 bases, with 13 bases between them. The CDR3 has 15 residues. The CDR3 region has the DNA TGTGCCAGCAGCGTAGCCGGAGTCAGCTCCAATGAGCAGTTCTTC. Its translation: CASSVAGVSSNEQFF. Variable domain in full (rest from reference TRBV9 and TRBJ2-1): DSGVTQTPKHLITATGQRVTLRCSPRSGDLSVYWYQQSLDQGLQFLIQYYNGEERAKGNILERFSAQQFPDLHSELNLSSLELGDSALYFCASSVAGVSSNEQFFGPGTRLTVL.

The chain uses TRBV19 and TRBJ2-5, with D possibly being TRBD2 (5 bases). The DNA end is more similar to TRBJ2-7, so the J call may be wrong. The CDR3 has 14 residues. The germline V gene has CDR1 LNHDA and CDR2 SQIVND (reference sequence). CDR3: CASSIGRGGYEQYF. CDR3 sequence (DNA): TGTGCCAGTAGTATAGGACGGGGTGGCTACGAGCAGTACTTC.

CDR3 DNA sequence: TGCGCCAGCAGCTTGCAGGGCTCGAACACCGGGGAGCTGTTTTTT. As protein: CASSLQGSNTGELFF. This chain joins TRBV5-1 and TRBJ2-2; D perhaps matches TRBD1 (5 bases). The CDR3 totals 15 residues. From germline, CDR1 is SGHRS and CDR2 YFSETQ. V was clipped by 1 base and J by 0 bases, with 7 bases between them.

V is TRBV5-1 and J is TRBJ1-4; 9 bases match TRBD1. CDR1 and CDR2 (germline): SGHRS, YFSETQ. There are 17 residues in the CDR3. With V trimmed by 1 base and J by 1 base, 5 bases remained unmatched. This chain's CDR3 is CASSLSGTGRTNEKLFF. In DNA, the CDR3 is TGCGCCAGCAGCTTGTCTGGGACAGGGCGAACTAATGAAAAACTGTTTTTT.

The CDR3 reads CSVEPQGADGYTF. CDR3 in DNA: TGCAGCGTCGAGCCACAGGGGGCGGATGGCTACACCTTC. The chain couples TRBV29-1 to TRBJ1-2; 9 bases line up with TRBD1. The junction had 8 bases not matched to a gene; V was cut back by 6 bases and J by 6 bases. Germline assignment: CDR1 SQVTM and CDR2 ANQGSEA. The CDR3 totals 13 residues.

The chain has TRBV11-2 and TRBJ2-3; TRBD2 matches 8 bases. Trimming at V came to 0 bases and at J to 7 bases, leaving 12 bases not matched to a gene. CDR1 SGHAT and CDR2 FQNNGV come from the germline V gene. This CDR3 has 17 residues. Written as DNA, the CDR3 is TGTGCCAGCAGCTTAGAGGGGCTAGCGGGCCTACGGAATACGCAGTATTTT. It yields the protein CASSLEGLAGLRNTQYF. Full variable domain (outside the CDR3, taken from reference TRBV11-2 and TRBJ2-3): EAGVAQSPRYKIIEKRQSVAFWCNPISGHATLYWYQQILGQGPKLLIQFQNNGVVDDSQLPKDRFSAERLKGVDSTLKIQPAKLEDSAVYLCASSLEGLAGLRNTQYFGPGTRLTVL.

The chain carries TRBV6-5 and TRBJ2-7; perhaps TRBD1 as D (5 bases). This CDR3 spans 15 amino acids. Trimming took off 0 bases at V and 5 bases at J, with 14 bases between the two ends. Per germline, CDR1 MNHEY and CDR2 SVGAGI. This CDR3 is CASSYSGQGINEQYF. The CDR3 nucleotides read TGTGCCAGCAGTTACTCAGGGCAGGGAATAAACGAGCAGTACTTC.

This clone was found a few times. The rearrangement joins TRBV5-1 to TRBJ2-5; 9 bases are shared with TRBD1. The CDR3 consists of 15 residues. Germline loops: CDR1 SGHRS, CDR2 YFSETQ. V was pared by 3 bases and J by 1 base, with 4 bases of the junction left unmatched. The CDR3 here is CASSSGQGTQETQYF. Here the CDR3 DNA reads TGCGCCAGCAGCTCGGGACAGGGTACCCAAGAGACCCAGTACTTC.

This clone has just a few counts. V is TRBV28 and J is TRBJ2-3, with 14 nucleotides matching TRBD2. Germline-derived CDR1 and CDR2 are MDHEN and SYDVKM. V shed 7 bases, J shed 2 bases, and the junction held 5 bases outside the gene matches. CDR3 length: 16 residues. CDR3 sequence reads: CASTLTSGGATDTQYF. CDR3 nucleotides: TGTGCCAGCACTTTGACTAGCGGGGGGGCCACAGATACGCAGTATTTT.

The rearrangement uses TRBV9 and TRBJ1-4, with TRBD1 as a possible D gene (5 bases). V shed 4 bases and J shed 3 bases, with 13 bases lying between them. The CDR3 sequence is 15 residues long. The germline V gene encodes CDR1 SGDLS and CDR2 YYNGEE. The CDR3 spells CASSRTTASNEKLFF. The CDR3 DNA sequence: TGTGCCAGCAGCCGTACGACAGCTTCTAATGAAAAACTGTTTTTT.

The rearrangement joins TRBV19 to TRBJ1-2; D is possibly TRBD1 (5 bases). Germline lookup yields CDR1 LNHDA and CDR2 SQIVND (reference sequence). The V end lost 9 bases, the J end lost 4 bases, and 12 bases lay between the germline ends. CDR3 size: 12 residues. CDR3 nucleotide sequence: TGTGCCAGACCCGGGACTTTCTATGGCTACACCTTC. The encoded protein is CARPGTFYGYTF.

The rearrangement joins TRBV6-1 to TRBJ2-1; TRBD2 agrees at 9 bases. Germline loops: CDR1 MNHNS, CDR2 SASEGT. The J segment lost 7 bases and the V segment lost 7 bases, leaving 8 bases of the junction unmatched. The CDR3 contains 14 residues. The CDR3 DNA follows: TGTGCCAGCACGCCGGGACTAGCTAGGAATGAGCAGTTCTTC. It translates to CASTPGLARNEQFF.

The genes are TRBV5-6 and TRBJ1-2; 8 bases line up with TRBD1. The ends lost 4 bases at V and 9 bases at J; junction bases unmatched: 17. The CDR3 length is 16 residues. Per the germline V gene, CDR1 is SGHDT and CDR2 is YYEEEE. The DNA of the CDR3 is TGTGCCAGCAGCCCGGATCCTGCAGGGACAGGCTGGAGCTACACCTTC. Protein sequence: CASSPDPAGTGWSYTF.

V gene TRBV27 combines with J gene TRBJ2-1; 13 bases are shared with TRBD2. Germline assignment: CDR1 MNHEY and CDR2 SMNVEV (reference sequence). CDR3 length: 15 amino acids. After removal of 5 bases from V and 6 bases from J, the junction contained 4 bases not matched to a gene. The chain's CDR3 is CASSRLAGGSNEQFF. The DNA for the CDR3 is TGTGCCAGCAGTAGACTAGCGGGGGGAAGCAATGAGCAGTTCTTC.

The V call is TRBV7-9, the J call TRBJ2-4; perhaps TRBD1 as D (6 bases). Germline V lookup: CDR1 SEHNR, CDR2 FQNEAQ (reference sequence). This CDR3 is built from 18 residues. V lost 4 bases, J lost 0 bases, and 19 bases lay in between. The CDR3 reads CASSSRPQGSKAKNIQYF. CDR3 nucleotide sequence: TGTGCCAGCAGCTCCCGACCACAGGGATCTAAAGCCAAAAACATTCAGTACTTC.

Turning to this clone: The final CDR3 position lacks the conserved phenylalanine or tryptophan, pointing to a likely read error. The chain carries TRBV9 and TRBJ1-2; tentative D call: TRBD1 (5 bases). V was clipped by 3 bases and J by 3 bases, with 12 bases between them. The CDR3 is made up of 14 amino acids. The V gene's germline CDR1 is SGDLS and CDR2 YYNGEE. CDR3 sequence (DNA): TGTGCCAGCAGCGCCTGGGACGTGGACTATGGCTACACCCTC. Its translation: CASSAWDVDYGYTL.

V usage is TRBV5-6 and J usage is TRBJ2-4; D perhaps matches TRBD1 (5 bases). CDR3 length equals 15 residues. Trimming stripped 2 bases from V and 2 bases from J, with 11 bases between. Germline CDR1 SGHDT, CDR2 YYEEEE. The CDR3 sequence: CASSFVKGTKNIQYF. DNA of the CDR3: TGTGCCAGCAGCTTTGTAAAGGGGACCAAAAACATTCAGTACTTC.

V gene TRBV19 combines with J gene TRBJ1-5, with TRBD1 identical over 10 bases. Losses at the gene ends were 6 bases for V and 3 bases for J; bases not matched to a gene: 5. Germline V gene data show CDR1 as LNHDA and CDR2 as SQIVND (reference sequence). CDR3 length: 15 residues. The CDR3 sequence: CASSEGQGPNQPQHF. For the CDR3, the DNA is TGTGCCAGTAGCGAGGGACAGGGGCCCAATCAGCCCCAGCATTTT. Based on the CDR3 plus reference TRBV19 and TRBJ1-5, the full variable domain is DGGITQSPKYLFRKEGQNVTLSCEQNLNHDAMYWYRQDPGQGLRLIYYSQIVNDFQKGDIAEGYSVSREKKESFPLTVTSAQKNPTAFYLCASSEGQGPNQPQHFGDGTRLSIL.

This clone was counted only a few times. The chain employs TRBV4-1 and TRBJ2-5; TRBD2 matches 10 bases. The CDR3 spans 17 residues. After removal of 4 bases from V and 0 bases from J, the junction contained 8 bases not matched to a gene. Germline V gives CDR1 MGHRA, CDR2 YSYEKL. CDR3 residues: CASSRLAGATYQETQYF. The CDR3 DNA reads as TGCGCCAGCAGCCGTCTAGCGGGGGCGACGTACCAAGAGACCCAGTACTTC.